This TCR beta chain emerged from a study of cytomegalovirus exposure and HLA in healthy donors. Study outcomes and limitations: An apparent linkage of common viral pathogens to several of the most significant clusters emerged in a later analysis. It has been reported that TCR beta sequences accurately predicted the HLA-A and HLA-B alleles of most subjects.

The V gene lost 5 bases and the J gene lost 11 bases, with 18 bases spanning the gap. Looked up from germline, CDR1 is MNHNY and CDR2 is SVGAGI (reference sequence). CDR3 length: 13 residues. This PCR relied on a set of 60 Vbeta primers and 13 Jbeta primers. Measured with immunoSEQ multiplex PCR; TCRdb has only the in-frame clones, and not every one. The sample yields around 180,000 clones, about 80% seen once. Comment on this clone: Antigen unknown.

V gene TRBV6-6 combines with J gene TRBJ1-1; the D is unclear. The source is a man aged 25 to 45 in good health and CMV-seropositive. The specimen was PBMCs. DNA of the CDR3: TGTGCCAGCAGTCCCTCCCGGGTGGAGATGGCTTTCTTT. Protein sequence: CASSPSRVEMAFF.